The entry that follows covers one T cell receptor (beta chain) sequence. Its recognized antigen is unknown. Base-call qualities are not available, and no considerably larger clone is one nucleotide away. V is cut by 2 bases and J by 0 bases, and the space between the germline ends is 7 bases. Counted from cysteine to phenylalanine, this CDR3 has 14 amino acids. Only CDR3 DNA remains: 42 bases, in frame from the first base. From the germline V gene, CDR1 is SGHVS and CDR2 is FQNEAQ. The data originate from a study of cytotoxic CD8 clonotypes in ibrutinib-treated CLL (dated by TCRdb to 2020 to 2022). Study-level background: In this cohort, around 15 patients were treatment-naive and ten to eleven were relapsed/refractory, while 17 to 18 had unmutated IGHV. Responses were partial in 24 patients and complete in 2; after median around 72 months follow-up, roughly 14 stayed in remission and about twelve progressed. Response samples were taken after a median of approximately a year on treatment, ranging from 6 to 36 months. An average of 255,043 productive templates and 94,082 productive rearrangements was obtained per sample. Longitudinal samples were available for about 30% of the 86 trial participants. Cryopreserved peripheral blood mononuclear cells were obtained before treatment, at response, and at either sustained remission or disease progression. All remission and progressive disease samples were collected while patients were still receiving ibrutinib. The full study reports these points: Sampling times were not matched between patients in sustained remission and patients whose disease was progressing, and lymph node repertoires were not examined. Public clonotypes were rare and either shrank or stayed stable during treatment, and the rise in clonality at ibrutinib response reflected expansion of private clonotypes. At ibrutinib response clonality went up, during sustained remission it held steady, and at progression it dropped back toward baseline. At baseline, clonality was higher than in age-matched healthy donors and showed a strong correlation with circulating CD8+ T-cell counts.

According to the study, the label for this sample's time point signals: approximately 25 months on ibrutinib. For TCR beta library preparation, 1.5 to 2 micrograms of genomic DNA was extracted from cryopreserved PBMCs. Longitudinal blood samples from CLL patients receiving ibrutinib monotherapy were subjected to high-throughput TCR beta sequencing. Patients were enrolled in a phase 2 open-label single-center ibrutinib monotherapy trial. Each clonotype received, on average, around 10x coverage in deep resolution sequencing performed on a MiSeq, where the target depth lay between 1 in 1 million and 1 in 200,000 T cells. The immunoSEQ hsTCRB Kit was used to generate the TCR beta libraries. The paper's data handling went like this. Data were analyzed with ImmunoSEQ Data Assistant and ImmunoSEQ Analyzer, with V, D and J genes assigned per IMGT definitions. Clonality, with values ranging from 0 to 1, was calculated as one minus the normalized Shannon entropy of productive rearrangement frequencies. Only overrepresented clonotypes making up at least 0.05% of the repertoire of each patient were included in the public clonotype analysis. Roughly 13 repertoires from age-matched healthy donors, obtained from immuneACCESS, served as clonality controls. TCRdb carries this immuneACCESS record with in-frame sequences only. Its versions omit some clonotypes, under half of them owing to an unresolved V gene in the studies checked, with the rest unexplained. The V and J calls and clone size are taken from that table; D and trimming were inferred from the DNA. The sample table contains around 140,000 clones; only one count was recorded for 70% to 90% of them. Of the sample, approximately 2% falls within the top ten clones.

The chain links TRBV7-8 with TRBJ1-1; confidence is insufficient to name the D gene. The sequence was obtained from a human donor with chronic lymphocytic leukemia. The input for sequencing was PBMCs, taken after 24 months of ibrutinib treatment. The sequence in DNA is TGTGCCAGCAGCTTATCTTCACTGAACACTGAAGCTTTCTTT. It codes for CASSLSSLNTEAFF.